The 13 T cell receptor beta chains reported below all come from one sample, sequenced in a study of shared clonotypes between healthy human individuals. Clones were read by immunoSEQ multiplex PCR, and TCRdb kept only the in-frame ones, dropping some. The data hold around 700,000 clones, with around 73% observed a single time. What was sequenced was memory CD4+ T cells sorted from blood. The subset denotes: CD45RA-negative fraction. These receptors were collected from a woman in her 30s in good health.

The V call is TRBV29-1, the J call TRBJ2-1; 15 bases are a match to TRBD2. Trimming cost V 4 bases and J 7 bases; bases outside gene matches: 11. CDR3 size: 17 residues. Germline V gives CDR1 SQVTM, CDR2 ANQGSEA. The CDR3 DNA reads TGCAGCGTTGGAGGACTAGCGGGAGGGAGGGTCAGGAATGAGCAGTTCTTC. It codes for CSVGGLAGGRVRNEQFF.

In the case of this clone: Other DNA sequences from this sample encode an identical CDR3 as well. The genes are TRBV5-1 and TRBJ2-3; TRBD1 is a possible D gene (5 bases). The germline V gene has CDR1 SGHRS and CDR2 YFSETQ. The CDR3 extends over 14 amino acids. Trimming took 2 bases from V and 0 from J, leaving 7 bases between them. This chain's CDR3 is CASSLQASTDTQYF. CDR3 nucleotides: TGCGCCAGCAGCTTACAGGCCAGCACAGATACGCAGTATTTT.

V usage is TRBV6-1 and J usage is TRBJ1-4; D might be TRBD1 (6 bases). This CDR3 has 14 amino acids. Looked up from germline, CDR1 is MNHNS and CDR2 is SASEGT. Trimming left V 6 bases short and J 7 bases short, with 15 bases between. CDR3 DNA: TGTGCCAGCAGCGGGGGGGGCGCGTTTGAAAAACTGTTTTTT. It codes for CASSGGGAFEKLFF.

The V call is TRBV25-1, the J call TRBJ2-2; no clear D gene. This CDR3 is built from 15 residues. Trimming pared 0 bases from V and 2 bases from J, leaving 7 bases between. In germline, CDR1 is MGHDK, CDR2 SYGVNS. The CDR3 DNA sequence: TGTGCCAGCAGTGAATACTCGAAAAACACCGGGGAGCTGTTTTTT. The encoded protein is CASSEYSKNTGELFF.

This chain connects TRBV7-8 to TRBJ1-1, with 7 bases fitting TRBD1. The germline gives CDR1 SGHVS, CDR2 FQNEAQ. The junction had 8 bases not matched to a gene; V was cut back by 4 bases and J by 0 bases. The CDR3 is 16 residues long. CDR3 DNA sequence: TGTGCCAGCAGCTCACAGGGGAGGCGGGTGAACACTGAAGCTTTCTTT. Translating it yields CASSSQGRRVNTEAFF.

The chain employs TRBV18 and TRBJ2-5, with D unclear. The V end lost 2 bases, the J end lost 7 bases, and 14 bases lay between the germline ends. CDR3 length: 14 residues. Germline V gene lookup returns CDR1 KGHSH and CDR2 LQKENI. CDR3 bases: TGTGCCAGCTCACCAAGGAAGGGTGGTGGGACCCAGTACTTC. Protein sequence: CASSPRKGGGTQYF.

This sequence joins TRBV5-1 and TRBJ2-7; 16 bases are a match to TRBD2. Germline loops: CDR1 SGHRS, CDR2 YFSETQ. CDR3 length equals 17 residues. V dropped 3 bases and J dropped 3; count of bases not matched to a gene: 6. CDR3 sequence: CASSSGLAGGLLYEQYF. CDR3 sequence (DNA): TGCGCCAGCAGCTCGGGACTAGCGGGAGGGCTCCTCTACGAGCAGTACTTC.

This rearrangement joins TRBV2 to TRBJ2-7, with 10 positions matching TRBD2. This CDR3 has 14 residues. Losses at the gene ends were 4 bases for V and 7 bases for J; bases not matched to a gene: 7. Germline loops: CDR1 SNHLY, CDR2 FYNNEI. The CDR3 region has the DNA TGTGCCAGCAGTGGGGGACTAGCGTCCGGAGAGCAGTACTTC. This gives the protein CASSGGLASGEQYF.

The V and J genes are TRBV29-1 and TRBJ2-7, with 7 bases identical to TRBD1. CDR1 is SQVTM, CDR2 ANQGSEA, per germline. The CDR3 is 14 amino acids. Unmatched junction bases numbered 9, after V lost 2 bases and J lost 5 bases. In DNA, the CDR3 is TGCAGCGTTGAACCGGGACAGAGACGCCACGAGCAGTACTTC. The encoded protein is CSVEPGQRRHEQYF.

This clone was detected a few times. The genes are TRBV7-2 and TRBJ2-3; 8 positions match TRBD2. The germline V gene has CDR1 SGHTA and CDR2 FQGNSA. This CDR3 has 17 residues. The V segment lost 5 bases and the J segment 4 bases; nucleotides outside the gene matches: 14. This chain's CDR3 is CASSPGRGGGWADTQYF. The CDR3 DNA is TGTGCCAGCAGCCCCGGGAGGGGCGGGGGCTGGGCAGATACGCAGTATTTT.

V gene TRBV4-2 combines with J gene TRBJ2-5, with D tentatively TRBD1 or TRBD2 (5 bases each). This CDR3 spans 17 amino acids. Germline values: CDR1 LGHNA, CDR2 YNFKEQ. Deletions cut 3 bases from V and 4 bases from J, with 21 bases between. The CDR3, as DNA: TGTGCCAGCAGCCACCTAACCGGGGCCATAGAGCGAGAGACCCAGTACTTC. Its protein product is CASSHLTGAIERETQYF.

This chain joins TRBV10-2 and TRBJ2-2, with TRBD2 matching 12 bases. The trim removed 7 bases at V and 0 bases at J, leaving 3 bases unmatched. Per germline, CDR1 WSHSY and CDR2 SAAADI. The CDR3 is 16 residues long. CDR3 region: CASNGLAGSNTGELFF. CDR3 coding DNA: TGCGCCAGCAATGGACTAGCGGGATCGAACACCGGGGAGCTGTTTTTT.

This chain uses TRBV20-1 with TRBJ2-5, with D perhaps matching TRBD1 (5 bases). V lost 6 bases to trimming and J lost 4 bases, with 9 bases between them. The CDR3 has 11 residues. Germline CDR1 is DFQATT and CDR2 is SNEGSKA (reference sequence). The CDR3 loop reads CSAGVSETQYF. The CDR3, as DNA: TGCAGTGCAGGGGTTTCAGAGACCCAGTACTTC.